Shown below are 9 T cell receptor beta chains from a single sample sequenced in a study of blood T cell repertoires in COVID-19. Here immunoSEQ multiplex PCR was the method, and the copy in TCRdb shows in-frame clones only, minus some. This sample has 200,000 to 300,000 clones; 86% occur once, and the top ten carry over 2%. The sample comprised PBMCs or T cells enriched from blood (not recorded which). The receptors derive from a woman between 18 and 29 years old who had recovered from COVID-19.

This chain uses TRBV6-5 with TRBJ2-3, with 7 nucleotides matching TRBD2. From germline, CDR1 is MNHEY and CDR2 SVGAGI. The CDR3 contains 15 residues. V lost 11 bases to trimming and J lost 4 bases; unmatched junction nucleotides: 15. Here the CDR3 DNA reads TGTGCCGTGGTTTGGACTAGTGTAGGCCCAGATACGCAGTATTTT. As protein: CAVVWTSVGPDTQYF.

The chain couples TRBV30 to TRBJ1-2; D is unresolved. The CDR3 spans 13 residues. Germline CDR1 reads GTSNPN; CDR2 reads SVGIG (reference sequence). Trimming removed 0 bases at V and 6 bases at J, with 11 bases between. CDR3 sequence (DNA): TGTGCCTGGAGTGTGGGCAGGAATCATGGCTACACCTTC. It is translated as CAWSVGRNHGYTF.

The DNA of the CDR3 is TGTGCCAGCTCACCCGTTGGGGGGGAAAACCCCTATTACGAGCAGTACTTC. Its translation is CASSPVGGENPYYEQYF. The chain is built from TRBV18 and TRBJ2-7, with 7 bases lining up with TRBD2. Germline V gene lookup returns CDR1 KGHSH and CDR2 LQKENI. V gave up 3 bases and J gave up 4 bases; unmatched junction bases: 15. The CDR3 has 17 residues.

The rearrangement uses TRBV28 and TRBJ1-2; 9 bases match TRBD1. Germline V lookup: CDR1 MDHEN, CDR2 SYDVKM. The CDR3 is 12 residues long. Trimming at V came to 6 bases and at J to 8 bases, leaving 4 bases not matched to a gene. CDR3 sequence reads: CASSRTGDGYTF. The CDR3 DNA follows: TGTGCCAGCAGCCGGACAGGGGACGGCTACACCTTC.

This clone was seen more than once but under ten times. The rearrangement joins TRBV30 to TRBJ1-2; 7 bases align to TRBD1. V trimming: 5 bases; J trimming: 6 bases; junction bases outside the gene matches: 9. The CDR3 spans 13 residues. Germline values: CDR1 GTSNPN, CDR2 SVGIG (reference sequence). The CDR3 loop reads CAWRRGTEDGYTF. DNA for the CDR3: TGTGCCTGGCGCCGCGGGACAGAGGATGGCTACACCTTC.

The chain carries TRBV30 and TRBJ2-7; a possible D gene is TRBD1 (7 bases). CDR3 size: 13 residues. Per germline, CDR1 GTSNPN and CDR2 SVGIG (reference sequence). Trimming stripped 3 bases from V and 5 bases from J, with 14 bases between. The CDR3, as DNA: TGTGCCTGGAGGAGGCAGGGGGGCCACGAGCAGTACTTC. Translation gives CAWRRQGGHEQYF. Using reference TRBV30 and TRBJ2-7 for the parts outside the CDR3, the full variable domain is SQTIHQWPATLVQPVGSPLSLECTVEGTSNPNLYWYRQAAGRGLQLLFYSVGIGQISSEVPQNLSASRPQDRQFILSSKKLLLSDSGFYLCAWRRQGGHEQYFGPGTRLTVT.

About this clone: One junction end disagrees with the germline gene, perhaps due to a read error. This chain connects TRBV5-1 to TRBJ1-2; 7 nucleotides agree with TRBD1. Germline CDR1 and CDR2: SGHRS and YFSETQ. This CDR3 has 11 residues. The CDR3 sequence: CASSLAGQPFF. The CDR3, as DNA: TGCGCCAGCAGCTTGGCGGGACAGCCTTTCTTC. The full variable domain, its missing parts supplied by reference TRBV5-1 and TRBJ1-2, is KAGVTQTPRYLIKTRGQQVTLSCSPISGHRSVSWYQQTPGQGLQFLFEYFSETQRNKGNFPGRFSGRQFSNSRSEMNVSTLELGDSALYLCASSLAGQPFFGSGTRLTVV.

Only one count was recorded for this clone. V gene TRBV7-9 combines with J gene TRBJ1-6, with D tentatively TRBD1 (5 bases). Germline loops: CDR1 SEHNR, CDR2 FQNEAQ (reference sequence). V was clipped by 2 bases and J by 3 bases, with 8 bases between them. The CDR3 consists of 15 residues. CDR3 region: CASSLPQDYNSPLHF. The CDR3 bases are TGTGCCAGCAGCTTACCACAGGACTATAATTCACCCCTCCACTTT.

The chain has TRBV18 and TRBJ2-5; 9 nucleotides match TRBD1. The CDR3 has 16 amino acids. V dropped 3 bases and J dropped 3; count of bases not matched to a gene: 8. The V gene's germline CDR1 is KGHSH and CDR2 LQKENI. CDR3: CASSPTGGSSKETQYF. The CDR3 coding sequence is TGTGCCAGCTCACCCACAGGGGGCAGTTCTAAAGAGACCCAGTACTTC.